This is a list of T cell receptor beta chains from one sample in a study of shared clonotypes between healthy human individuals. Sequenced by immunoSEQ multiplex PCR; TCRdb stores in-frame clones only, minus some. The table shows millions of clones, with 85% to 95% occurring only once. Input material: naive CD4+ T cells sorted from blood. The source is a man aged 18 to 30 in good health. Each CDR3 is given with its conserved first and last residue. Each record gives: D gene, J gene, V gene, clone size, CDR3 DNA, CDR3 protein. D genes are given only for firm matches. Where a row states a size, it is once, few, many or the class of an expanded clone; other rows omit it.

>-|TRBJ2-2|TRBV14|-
TGTGCCAGCAGCCAAGACTATCTATTTGCGAACACCGGGGAGCTGTTTTTT
CASSQDYLFANTGELFF
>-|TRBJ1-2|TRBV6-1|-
TGTGCCAGCAGCTCCGGGACATTTGTCTATGGCTACACCTTC
CASSSGTFVYGYTF
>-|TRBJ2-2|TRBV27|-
TGTGCCAGCAGAAGGTTGAACACCGGGGAGCTGTTTTTT
CASRRLNTGELFF
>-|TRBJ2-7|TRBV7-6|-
TGTGCCAGCAGCTTACTCCAGGGTATTAACTACGAGCAGTACTTC
CASSLLQGINYEQYF
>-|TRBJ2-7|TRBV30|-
TGTGCCTGGAGTCGGGAGAGGGCCGTCCACGAGCAGTACTTC
CAWSRERAVHEQYF
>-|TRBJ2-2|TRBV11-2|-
TGTGCCAGCAGCCGTTATTCCGGGACGGTGAACACCGGGGAGCTGTTTTTT
CASSRYSGTVNTGELFF
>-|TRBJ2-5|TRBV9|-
TGTGCCAGCAGCTTCCTCGGATTCGGGGATCGCCAAGAGACCCAGTACTTC
CASSFLGFGDRQETQYF
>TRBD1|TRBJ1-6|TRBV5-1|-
TGCGCCAGCAGCGCCGACAGGGCGTATAATTCACCCCTCCACTTT
CASSADRAYNSPLHF
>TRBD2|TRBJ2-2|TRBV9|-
TGTGCCAGCAGCGTAGAACCTCCGAGACTAGCGGGAGGTAGGACCGGGGAGCTGTTTTTT
CASSVEPPRLAGGRTGELFF
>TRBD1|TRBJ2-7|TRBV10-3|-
TGTGCCATCAGATTTGGGACAGCCACCTACGAGCAGTACTTC
CAIRFGTATYEQYF
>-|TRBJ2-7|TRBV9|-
TGTGCCAGCAGCGTAGGACCCAACTCCTACGAGCAGTACTTC
CASSVGPNSYEQYF
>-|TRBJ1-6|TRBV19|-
TGTGCCAGTAGTATGCGTGTCGGGAGCTCCTATAATTCACCCCTCCACTTT
CASSMRVGSSYNSPLHF
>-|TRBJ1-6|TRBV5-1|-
TGCGCCAGCAGCTTGGGCGAGGGTCTTAATTCACCCCTCCACTTT
CASSLGEGLNSPLHF
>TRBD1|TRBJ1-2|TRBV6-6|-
TGTGCCAGCAGTAAACAGGGGAACTATGGCTACACCTTC
CASSKQGNYGYTF
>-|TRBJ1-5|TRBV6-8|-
TGTGCCAGCACCTGGAGGCAGGCTCAATTTCAGCCCCAGCATTTT
CASTWRQAQFQPQHF
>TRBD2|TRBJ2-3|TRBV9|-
TGTGCCAGCAGCGTTGAGACTAGCGGGGGAGTGACAGATACGCAGTATTTT
CASSVETSGGVTDTQYF
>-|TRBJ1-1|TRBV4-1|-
TGCGCCAGCAGCCAAGATTGGATCCTCGTGGCAGACACTGAAGCTTTCTTT
CASSQDWILVADTEAFF
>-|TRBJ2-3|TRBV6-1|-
TGTGCCAGCAGACTAGCTCAACTCACAGATACGCAGTATTTT
CASRLAQLTDTQYF
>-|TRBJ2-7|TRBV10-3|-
TGTGCCATCAGCATTTCGAGCGCGGGCGCCTCCTACGAGCAGTACTTC
CAISISSAGASYEQYF
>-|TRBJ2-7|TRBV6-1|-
TGTGCCAGCAGGAAGGACAGCGCTCCCTTGGAGCAGTACTTC
CASRKDSAPLEQYF
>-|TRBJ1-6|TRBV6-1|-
TGTGCCAGCAGTGAATCGGGGTCCTATAATTCACCCCTCCACTTT
CASSESGSYNSPLHF
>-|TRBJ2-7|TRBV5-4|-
TGTGCCAGCAGCCAAGGGGCCCGGTACGAGCAGTACTTC
CASSQGARYEQYF
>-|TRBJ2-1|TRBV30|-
TGTGCCTGGAGTGGGGGGACCCCTTACAATGAGCAGTTCTTC
CAWSGGTPYNEQFF
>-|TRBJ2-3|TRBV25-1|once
TGTGCCAGCAGTGAGGTTGGGGCCACAGATACGCAGTATTTT
CASSEVGATDTQYF
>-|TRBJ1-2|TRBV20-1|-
TGCAGTGCTACGAAGAACTATGGCTACACCTTC
CSATKNYGYTF
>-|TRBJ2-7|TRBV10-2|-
TGCGCCAGCATTAGCCCAGGGGCCTACGAGCAGTACTTC
CASISPGAYEQYF
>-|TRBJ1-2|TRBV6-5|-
TGTGCCAGCAGTTACACCGACAGGAGCTATGGCTACACCTTC
CASSYTDRSYGYTF
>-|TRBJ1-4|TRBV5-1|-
TGCGCCAGCAGCTTGGACGGACGTAATGAAAAACTGTTTTTT
CASSLDGRNEKLFF
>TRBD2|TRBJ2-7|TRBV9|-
TGTGCCAGCAGCACTACTAGCGGGAGTTCCTACGAGCAGTACTTC
CASSTTSGSSYEQYF
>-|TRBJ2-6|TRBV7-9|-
TGTGCCAGCAGCCCGGGAAATACTGGGGCCAACGTCCTGACTTTC
CASSPGNTGANVLTF